This T cell receptor beta chain was captured in a study of blood T cell repertoires in COVID-19. Study overall: Some COVID-19 samples were acute and others convalescent; all came from the United States, Italy and Spain. Sample material is recorded as cDNA or gDNA derived from T cells, B-cell-depleted T cells, or PBMCs.

Germline CDR1 and CDR2: SGHAT and FQNNGV. J was trimmed by 7 bases and V by 5 bases; bases with no gene match: 4. This CDR3 contains 13 residues. Profiling relied on immunoSEQ multiplex PCR, and the TCRdb table lists in-frame clones only, not all of them. The sample shows approximately 200,000 clones, approximately 83% of them seen only once. The receptor comes from a man aged 60 to 69 with acute or convalescent COVID-19. The J gene is TRBJ2-1, the V gene TRBV11-2; 8 nucleotides agree with TRBD2. Sequenced input: peripheral blood. The CDR3 DNA reads as TGTGCCAGCAGCCAGACGGGGGGGAATGAGCAGTTCTTC. Amino acid sequence: CASSQTGGNEQFF. The complete variable domain, with remaining parts taken from reference TRBV11-2 and TRBJ2-1, reads EAGVAQSPRYKIIEKRQSVAFWCNPISGHATLYWYQQILGQGPKLLIQFQNNGVVDDSQLPKDRFSAERLKGVDSTLKIQPAKLEDSAVYLCASSQTGGNEQFFGPGTRLTVL.